What follows describes a single T cell receptor (beta chain). Its antigen is undetermined. The method was immunoSEQ multiplex PCR; TCRdb's version includes in-frame clones alone and lacks a portion of them. This table has over 85,000 clones, about four fifths appearing once. With V trimmed by 4 bases and J by 9 bases, 13 bases remained unmatched. The germline V gene encodes CDR1 SGHRS and CDR2 YFSETQ. This CDR3 has 16 amino acids. This specimen comes from a study of T cell responses to AZD1222 COVID-19 vaccine. Study-wide points: White British people made up most donors, females outnumbered males, and clonal diversity was possibly underestimated. Spike-specific TCRs gained breadth and depth after people received two AZD1222 doses.

The source is an adult who received the AZD1222 COVID-19 vaccine. This rearrangement joins TRBV5-1 to TRBJ2-1; 10 bases map to TRBD2. Sequenced here: peripheral blood, sampled 28 days after the second AZD1222 dose. CDR3 DNA: TGCGCCAGCAGCCCGGGACTAGCGCACTCCCCAATTGAGCAGTTCTTC. Residues: CASSPGLAHSPIEQFF.